The clone carrying this T cell receptor beta chain was seen a single time. The target antigen is unknown. The J segment lost 4 bases and the V segment lost 7 bases, leaving 9 bases of the junction unmatched. Germline CDR1 reads SGHRS; CDR2 reads YFSETQ. This CDR3 is built from 15 residues. The table came from immunoSEQ multiplex PCR; TCRdb's copy has only in-frame clones and leaves some out. Of 2 million to 2.5 million clones listed, around 95% were seen once; the top ten hold roughly 0.13%. The data originate from a study of shared clonotypes between healthy human individuals. Study summary: Every donor yielded three CD4 naive, three CD4 memory, two CD8 naive and one CD8 memory plate.

Broader study findings: With a handful of donors compared, around 5% of naive CD4 clonotypes were shared. In the sorted subsets, rarefaction showed sequencing was incomplete despite large depth. Donor scarcity curtailed the genetic and exposure-history diversity represented herein.

V gene TRBV5-1 combines with J gene TRBJ2-5, with 11 bases lining up with TRBD2. This TCR was sampled from a man between 18 and 35 years old in good health. Material for sequencing was naive CD4+ T cells sorted from blood. The subset is: CD45RA+ positively selected. This CDR3 is CASATGTSGRETQYF. The CDR3 DNA reads TGCGCCAGCGCAACCGGGACTAGCGGACGAGAGACCCAGTACTTC. Together with reference TRBV5-1 and TRBJ2-5, the CDR3 gives the full variable domain: KAGVTQTPRYLIKTRGQQVTLSCSPISGHRSVSWYQQTPGQGLQFLFEYFSETQRNKGNFPGRFSGRQFSNSRSEMNVSTLELGDSALYLCASATGTSGRETQYFGPGTRLLVL.